This TCR beta chain appears in the sequencing data of a study of cytomegalovirus exposure and HLA in healthy donors. A multiplex PCR was run with 60 Vbeta primers and 13 Jbeta primers. The table came from immunoSEQ multiplex PCR; TCRdb's copy has only in-frame clones and leaves some out. The sample carries about 78,000 clones, around 82% recorded once. CDR1 and CDR2 from the germline V gene are SGHTS and YDEGEE. Trimming pared 4 bases from V and 3 bases from J, leaving 8 bases between. The CDR3 is 12 amino acids. This TCR derives from a male donor in good health and CMV-seronegative. Sequencing used PBMCs. This rearrangement joins TRBV5-8 to TRBJ2-7, with TRBD2 as a possible D gene (5 bases). Here the CDR3 DNA reads TGTGCCAGCAGCCCCCGGGGCTACGAGCAGTACTTC. Amino acids: CASSPRGYEQYF.